This TCR beta chain was captured in a study of T cell repertoires in aging, cancer and after chemotherapy (dated by TCRdb to the late 2010s). In terms of the full investigation: Donors were distributed across six age groups ranging from 30 or younger to 70 or older, with at least three individuals included per group. In total, the full dataset held about 8.8 million TCR reads. A cohort of 218 cancer patients (more than 90 with hematological and around 130 with solid cancers) was assembled, and under 100 healthy donors were included as a reference group. The study profiled peripheral blood TCR beta repertoires from healthy donors and cancer patients to examine immunoaging and T cell reconstitution after chemotherapy. Paired pre- and post-chemotherapy samples in the hematological group came from chronic lymphocytic leukemia patients treated with fludarabine- or bendamustine-based regimens.

The table lists this clonotype with many counts. Its specific antigen is unknown. The input lacks base qualities; no much larger clone sits a single base away. What the research found in general, with its limitations: Lymphoid organ infiltration was present in hematological cancer patients, and this infiltration may itself impair thymic emigration or peripheral T cell expansion. An increase in median generation probability over the chemotherapy interval was observed in both cancer cohorts, suggesting that the repertoire was reconstituted through rebound thymic output. In healthy donors, the decline in TCR diversity with age was mainly explained by loss of richness, whereas in cancer patients loss of evenness was also found to contribute. The authors noted that the repertoire data do not allow conclusions about immunological memory after chemotherapy. Compared with age-matched healthy donors, untreated patients with either hematological or solid cancers had significantly lower TCR diversity in the blood along with higher clonality.

TCR beta rearrangements were amplified from genomic DNA isolated from peripheral blood, not from sorted cells or RNA. Rearranged TRB sequences spanning V, D and J segments were amplified by multiplex touch-down PCR using a mixed TRB-A/B primer pool. Illumina adapters and sample indices were added to the amplicons in two consecutive PCR reactions performed with Phusion HS II polymerase. The amplicons were purified from gel with the NucleoSpin Gel and PCR Clean-up kit and then assessed with Qubit and an Agilent 2100 Bioanalyzer. Sequencing of the libraries was done on an Illumina MiSeq with paired-end, single-indexed 600-cycle runs. Under the source paper's analysis protocol: TRB sequences were processed with MiXCR versions 2.12 and 3.0.5. Each unique CDR3 nucleotide sequence was treated as one clone, and only productive sequences with two or more reads were kept. The repertoire metrics were Shannon diversity, evenness, clonality (calculated as one minus evenness), and diversity profiles parameterized by alpha from 0 to 5. The IGoR algorithm was used to calculate generation probabilities of clones in the paired pre- and post-chemotherapy samples. Using fastp trimming at Q25 and MiXCR clonotype assembly, TCRdb reanalyzed the public sequencing data and kept in-frame beta chains. Every CDR3 protein is listed once, alongside the most common genes and DNA of its rows. V and J calls and clone size were set by TCRdb, not the authors. Present in this sample are roughly 8,600 distinct CDR3 sequences, 25% of which were seen just once. Around 2.8% of the sample rests with the top ten.

The CDR3 runs 15 amino acids, cysteine and phenylalanine included. Left in the record is the CDR3 DNA by itself, 45 bases read in frame from the first base. For this chain, trimming is 6 bases at the V end and 4 bases at the J end, and the number of junction bases without a gene match is 7. The germline V gene specifies MNHEY as CDR1 and SVGAGI as CDR2. The specimen sequenced was blood. This receptor was obtained from a human donor with a blood cancer. The rearrangement combines TRBV6-5 with TRBJ2-1, with 9 bases in between that match TRBD2. The DNA is TGTGCCAGCAGCAAGGGACTAGCAGAATACAATGAGCAGTTCTTC. Its product reads: CASSKGLAEYNEQFF.